One sample yielded the 23 T cell receptor beta chains listed below, sequenced in a study of cytomegalovirus exposure and HLA in healthy donors. With 60 Vbeta and 13 Jbeta primers, the PCR was carried out. The repertoire was sequenced with immunoSEQ multiplex PCR; TCRdb's copy has only in-frame clones and lacks some. The sample shows approximately 130,000 clones, and roughly 2% sits with its ten largest clones. The sequenced material came from PBMCs. The receptors were sampled from a woman aged 55-70 years in good health and CMV-seronegative.

V and J are TRBV2 and TRBJ2-1; TRBD1 matches at 11 bases. Trimming cost V 6 bases and J 9 bases; bases outside gene matches: 4. The CDR3 spans 13 residues. Germline V gives CDR1 SNHLY, CDR2 FYNNEI. The CDR3 is CASRGQGVGEQFF. The CDR3 bases are TGTGCCAGCAGGGGACAGGGGGTTGGTGAGCAGTTCTTC.

V is TRBV7-9 and J is TRBJ1-1; 10 positions agree with TRBD1. CDR3 size: 14 residues. Germline trimming cut 5 bases from V and 8 bases from J; bases unmatched to any gene: 8. CDR1 SEHNR and CDR2 FQNEAQ come from the germline V gene (reference sequence). CDR3 region: CASSHKGQGLEAFF. The CDR3 DNA follows: TGTGCCAGCAGCCACAAGGGACAGGGGTTGGAAGCTTTCTTT.

The J gene is TRBJ2-3, the V gene TRBV10-3, with D perhaps matching TRBD2 (5 bases). CDR1 is ENHRY and CDR2 is SYGVKD in the germline V gene. Trimming left V 4 bases short and J 1 base short, with 12 bases between. This CDR3 spans 15 amino acids. The CDR3 DNA is TGTGCCATCAGTGGCTCGAGCGGAGGCACAGATACGCAGTATTTT. It codes for CAISGSSGGTDTQYF.

This chain uses TRBV28 with TRBJ2-5, with D perhaps TRBD1 (5 bases). Germline CDR1 is MDHEN and CDR2 is SYDVKM. The CDR3 loop spans 14 amino acids. With 7 bases removed from V and 5 bases from J, the gap between germline ends came to 17 bases. The CDR3 nucleotides read TGTGCCAGCATAAGTGCAGGGCAGGTGGAGACCCAGTACTTC. Translated: CASISAGQVETQYF. Complete variable domain (other parts from reference TRBV28 and TRBJ2-5): DVKVTQSSRYLVKRTGEKVFLECVQDMDHENMFWYRQDPGLGLRLIYFSYDVKMKEKGDIPEGYSVSREKKERFSLILESASTNQTSMYLCASISAGQVETQYFGPGTRLLVL.

The genes are TRBV6-5 and TRBJ1-5, with D perhaps TRBD1 (5 bases). Germline V gene sequence: CDR1 MNHEY, CDR2 SVGAGI. The CDR3 loop spans 15 amino acids. V shed 5 bases and J shed 4 bases, with 15 bases lying between them. Here the CDR3 reads CASSALGGGNQPQHF. The CDR3 DNA is TGTGCCAGCAGTGCCCTAGGCGGGGGAAATCAGCCCCAGCATTTT.

As DNA, the CDR3 is TGTGCCAGCAGCCAATCATGGGCGGAAAAACTGTTTTTT. Translation gives CASSQSWAEKLFF. The chain has TRBV16 and TRBJ1-4; D uncertain. The CDR3 runs 13 residues. V lost 0 bases, J lost 8 bases, and 7 bases lay in between. Germline lookup yields CDR1 KGHSY and CDR2 FQNENV.

This sequence joins TRBV29-1 and TRBJ2-7; the D gene is possibly TRBD1 (6 bases). There are 11 residues in the CDR3. V shed 7 bases and J shed 4 bases, with 11 bases lying between them. Per germline, CDR1 SQVTM and CDR2 ANQGSEA. The CDR3 is CSAGERYEQYF. As DNA, the CDR3 is TGCAGCGCAGGGGAGAGGTACGAGCAGTACTTC.

The chain combines TRBV7-3 with TRBJ1-1, with D uncertain. This CDR3 contains 14 residues. Trimming cost V 1 base and J 0 bases, with 6 bases left between them. The V gene's germline CDR1 is SGHTA and CDR2 FQGTGA. The CDR3 is CASSLMGMNTEAFF. DNA of the CDR3: TGTGCCAGCAGCTTAATGGGCATGAACACTGAAGCTTTCTTT.

The chain employs TRBV9 and TRBJ2-3, with a possible D match to TRBD2 (6 bases). The CDR3 length is 16 residues. V dropped 0 bases and J dropped 4 bases, with 15 bases sitting between them. CDR1 is SGDLS and CDR2 is YYNGEE in the germline V gene. CDR3 protein: CASSVVGGGEADTQYF. CDR3 DNA sequence: TGTGCCAGCAGCGTAGTGGGTGGCGGGGAGGCAGATACGCAGTATTTT.

The rearrangement uses TRBV6-6 and TRBJ1-4; 8 bases are shared with TRBD1. The CDR3 sequence is 14 residues long. V shed 4 bases and J 8 bases; nucleotides not matched to a gene: 6. Germline V gives CDR1 MNHNY, CDR2 SVGAGI (reference sequence). CDR3 DNA: TGTGCCAGCAGTTCCGGACAGGGTAACGAAAAACTGTTTTTT. Protein: CASSSGQGNEKLFF.

The chain couples TRBV28 to TRBJ2-4; D unclear. The germline V gene has CDR1 MDHEN and CDR2 SYDVKM. V gave up 7 bases and J gave up 0 bases, with 13 bases separating them. This CDR3 is 15 amino acids long. The CDR3: CASTPTPLAKNIQYF. The CDR3, as DNA: TGTGCCAGCACCCCAACCCCACTAGCCAAAAACATTCAGTACTTC. Drawing the rest from reference TRBV28 and TRBJ2-4, the complete variable domain is DVKVTQSSRYLVKRTGEKVFLECVQDMDHENMFWYRQDPGLGLRLIYFSYDVKMKEKGDIPEGYSVSREKKERFSLILESASTNQTSMYLCASTPTPLAKNIQYFGAGTRLSVL.

In DNA, the CDR3 is TGTGCCAGCAGGAGGGTAGAGACCCAGTACTTC. This translates into CASRRVETQYF. V and J are TRBV6-6 and TRBJ2-5, with D perhaps matching TRBD2 (5 bases). The germline V and J ends were trimmed by 6 bases and 4 bases, with 6 bases remaining between them. Looked up from germline, CDR1 is MNHNY and CDR2 is SVGAGI (reference sequence). The length of the CDR3 is 11 residues.

The genes are TRBV28 and TRBJ1-1; 9 positions match TRBD1. Unmatched junction bases numbered 10, after V lost 5 bases and J lost 0 bases. CDR1 is MDHEN, CDR2 SYDVKM, per germline. The CDR3 extends over 17 amino acids. The CDR3 sequence: CASSDPGTGILNTEAFF. DNA of the CDR3: TGTGCCAGCAGTGACCCCGGGACAGGGATTTTGAACACTGAAGCTTTCTTT.

CDR3 nucleotide sequence: TGTGCCGTACGAGGCGGGGAGACCCAGTACTTC. It codes for CAVRGGETQYF. The gene calls are TRBV7-9 and TRBJ2-5; the D gene is possibly TRBD2 (5 bases). V lost 11 bases, J lost 5 bases, and 12 bases lay in between. This CDR3 is built from 11 residues. Germline-derived CDR1 and CDR2 are SEHNR and FQNEAQ (reference sequence).

This rearrangement joins TRBV11-2 to TRBJ2-7; no clear D. The V gene's germline CDR1 is SGHAT and CDR2 FQNNGV. The CDR3 loop spans 13 amino acids. The V and J ends lost 5 bases and 2 bases respectively, with 10 bases between them. The CDR3 coding sequence is TGTGCCAGCAGCCACAGCAGGACCTACGAGCAGTACTTC. This encodes CASSHSRTYEQYF.

The rearrangement joins TRBV7-9 to TRBJ2-7; 11 bases map to TRBD1. Germline loops: CDR1 SEHNR, CDR2 FQNEAQ (reference sequence). CDR3 length: 16 residues. J lost 9 bases, V lost 4 bases, and 14 bases had no gene match. CDR3 coding DNA: TGTGCCAGCAGCTCCCCAGCCGGACAGGGGGCCTTGAGGCAGTACTTC. This gives the protein CASSSPAGQGALRQYF.

The chain employs TRBV9 and TRBJ1-3; D not resolved. V lost 3 bases and J lost 0, with 7 bases in between. This CDR3 is built from 14 residues. The germline V gene has CDR1 SGDLS and CDR2 YYNGEE. The DNA of the CDR3 is TGTGCCAGCAGCGCCCCAATCTCTGGAAACACCATATATTTT. It is translated as CASSAPISGNTIYF. Together with reference TRBV9 and TRBJ1-3, the CDR3 gives the full variable domain: DSGVTQTPKHLITATGQRVTLRCSPRSGDLSVYWYQQSLDQGLQFLIQYYNGEERAKGNILERFSAQQFPDLHSELNLSSLELGDSALYFCASSAPISGNTIYFGEGSWLTVV.

The rearrangement joins TRBV5-4 to TRBJ1-1; D unresolved. V gave up 5 bases and J gave up 1 base, with 9 bases separating them. The CDR3 loop spans 13 amino acids. The germline gives CDR1 SGHNT, CDR2 YYREEE (reference sequence). As DNA, the CDR3 is TGTGCCAGCAGTCAACAGACGAACACTGAAGCTTTCTTT. The encoded protein is CASSQQTNTEAFF.

The gene calls are TRBV29-1 and TRBJ1-1; a possible D gene is TRBD1 (5 bases). In germline, CDR1 is SQVTM, CDR2 ANQGSEA. Trimming removed 6 bases at V and 1 base at J, with 18 bases between. The CDR3 is 15 amino acids. CDR3 in amino acids: CSVQLARAKNTEAFF. Here the CDR3 DNA reads TGCAGCGTCCAACTTGCCAGGGCCAAGAACACTGAAGCTTTCTTT.

J is TRBJ2-3 and V is TRBV15; TRBD2 is a possible D gene (7 bases). Germline V gene lookup returns CDR1 LNHNV and CDR2 YYDKDF (reference sequence). V lost 0 bases and J lost 2, with 9 bases in between. The CDR3 has 15 amino acids. The CDR3 bases are TGTGCCACCAGCAGAGAAGGGGGGGCCACAGATACGCAGTATTTT. It specifies CATSREGGATDTQYF.

The chain has TRBV10-3 and TRBJ2-2, with D tentatively TRBD1 (5 bases). V lost 6 bases and J lost 0, with 11 bases in between. The germline CDR1 and CDR2 sequences are ENHRY and SYGVKD. The CDR3 loop spans 15 amino acids. The CDR3 here is CAIRTDSSNTGELFF. As DNA, the CDR3 is TGTGCCATCAGGACCGACAGTTCGAACACCGGGGAGCTGTTTTTT.

The chain couples TRBV9 to TRBJ2-2; 7 bases align to TRBD2. This CDR3 comprises 17 residues. Germline trimming cut 2 bases from V and 2 bases from J; bases unmatched to any gene: 9. Germline assignment: CDR1 SGDLS and CDR2 YYNGEE. Here the CDR3 reads CASSVRPRGTNTGELFF. CDR3 coding DNA: TGTGCCAGCAGCGTCCGCCCGCGGGGGACCAACACCGGGGAGCTGTTTTTT.

The rearrangement joins TRBV5-4 to TRBJ2-5, with D tentatively TRBD2 (5 bases). V was cut by 4 bases and J by 2 bases, with 9 bases left in between. Germline loops: CDR1 SGHNT, CDR2 YYREEE (reference sequence). CDR3 size: 13 residues. This chain's CDR3 is CASSRGYQETQYF. CDR3 bases: TGTGCCAGCAGCCGAGGGTATCAAGAGACCCAGTACTTC.